The present TCR beta chain was sequenced within a study of blood T cell repertoires in COVID-19. Study summary: There were acute and convalescent COVID-19 samples, and they came from the United States, Italy and Spain. T cells, B-cell-depleted T cells, or PBMCs provided the cDNA or gDNA that served as material.

Authors' data handling: Reference gene primer amplification in the assay estimated nucleated cell counts. Here immunoSEQ multiplex PCR was the method, and the copy in TCRdb shows in-frame clones only, minus some. V and J calls and clone size are those listed in that table; D and trimming were worked out from the DNA. This sample has approximately 250,000 clones, with 84% found just once. This CDR3 is 14 amino acids long. V shed 3 bases and J shed 4 bases, with 12 bases lying between them. Sequenced sample: peripheral blood. V is TRBV23-1 and J is TRBJ1-2, with D maybe TRBD1 (6 bases). TRBV23-1 is an ORF, and what it does is uncertain. The origin of this receptor is a human donor in a cohort sampled during active COVID-19. CDR3 in DNA: TGCGCCAGCAGTCACCTACAGGGAACCTATGGCTACACCTTC. Translated, it gives CASSHLQGTYGYTF.